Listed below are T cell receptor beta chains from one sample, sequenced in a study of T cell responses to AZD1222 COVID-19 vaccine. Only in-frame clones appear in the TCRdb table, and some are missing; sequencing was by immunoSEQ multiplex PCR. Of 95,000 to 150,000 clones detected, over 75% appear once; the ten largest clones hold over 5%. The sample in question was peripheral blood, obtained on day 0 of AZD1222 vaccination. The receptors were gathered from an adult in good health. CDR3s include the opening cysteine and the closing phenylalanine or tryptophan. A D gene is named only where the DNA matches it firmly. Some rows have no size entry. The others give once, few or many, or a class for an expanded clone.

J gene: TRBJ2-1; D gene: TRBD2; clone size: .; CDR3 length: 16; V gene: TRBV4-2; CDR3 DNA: TGTGCCAGCAGCCAAGATGCACTAGCGGGGAACAATGAGCAGTTCTTC; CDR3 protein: CASSQDALAGNNEQFF
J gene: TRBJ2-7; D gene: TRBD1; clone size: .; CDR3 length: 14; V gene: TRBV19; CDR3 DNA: TGTGCCAGTATGGTGAACAGGGGTGCCTACGAGCAGTACTTC; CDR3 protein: CASMVNRGAYEQYF
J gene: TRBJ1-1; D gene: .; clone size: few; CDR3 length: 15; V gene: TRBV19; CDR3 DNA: TGTGCCAGTTCGAACAGGGTCAGGGTGAACACTGAAGCTTTCTTT; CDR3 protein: CASSNRVRVNTEAFF
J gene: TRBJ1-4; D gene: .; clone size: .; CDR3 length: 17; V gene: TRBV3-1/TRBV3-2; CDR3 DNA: TGTGCCAGCAGCCAAGAAATAGGGGTAGGGGTTTTTGAAAAACTGTTTTTT; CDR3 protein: CASSQEIGVGVFEKLFF
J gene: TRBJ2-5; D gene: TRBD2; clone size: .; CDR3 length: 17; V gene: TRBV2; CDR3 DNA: TGTGCCAGCAGTCTTCCACTAGGAGGAGCGGGGTTCGAGACCCAGTACTTC; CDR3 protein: CASSLPLGGAGFETQYF
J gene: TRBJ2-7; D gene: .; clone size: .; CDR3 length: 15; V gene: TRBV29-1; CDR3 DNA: TGCAGCGTCATCGCGGGGGGACAGGTTTCCTACGAGCAGTACTTC; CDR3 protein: CSVIAGGQVSYEQYF
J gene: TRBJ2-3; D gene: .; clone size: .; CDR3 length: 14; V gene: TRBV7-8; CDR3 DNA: TGTGCCAGCAGCCGGGACTGGAGCACAGATACGCAGTATTTT; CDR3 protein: CASSRDWSTDTQYF
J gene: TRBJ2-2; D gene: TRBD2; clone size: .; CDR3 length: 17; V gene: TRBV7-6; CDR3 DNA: TGTGCCAGCAGCTTAGGGCCTAGCGGGGGTCCCTCCGGGGAGCTGTTTTTT; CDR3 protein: CASSLGPSGGPSGELFF
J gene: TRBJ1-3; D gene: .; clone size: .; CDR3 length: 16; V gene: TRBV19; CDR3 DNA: TGTGCCAGTAGGGACCACAGGGTAAACTCTGGAAACACCATATATTTT; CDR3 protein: CASRDHRVNSGNTIYF
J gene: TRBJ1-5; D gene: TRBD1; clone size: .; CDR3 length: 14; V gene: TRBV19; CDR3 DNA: TGTGCCAGTAGCTTCACAGGGGGCAATCAGCCCCAGCATTTT; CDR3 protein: CASSFTGGNQPQHF
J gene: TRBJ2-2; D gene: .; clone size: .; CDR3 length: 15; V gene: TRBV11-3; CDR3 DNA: TGTGCCAGCAGCTTAGGTGGCGGTCACACCGGGGAGCTGTTTTTT; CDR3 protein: CASSLGGGHTGELFF
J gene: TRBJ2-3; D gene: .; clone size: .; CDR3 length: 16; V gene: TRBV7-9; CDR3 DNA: TGTGCCAGCAGCCGACAATACTTTACTAGCACAGATACGCAGTATTTT; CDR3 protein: CASSRQYFTSTDTQYF
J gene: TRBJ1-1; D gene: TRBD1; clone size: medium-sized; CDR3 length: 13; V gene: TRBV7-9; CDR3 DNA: TGTGCCAGCAGGCCGACAGGGCTTACTGAAGCTTTCTTT; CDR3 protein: CASRPTGLTEAFF
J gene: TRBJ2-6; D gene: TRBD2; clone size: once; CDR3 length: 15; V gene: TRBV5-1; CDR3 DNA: TGCGCCAGCAGCACGGGGGGTTCTGGGGCCAACGTCCTGACTTTC; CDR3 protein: CASSTGGSGANVLTF
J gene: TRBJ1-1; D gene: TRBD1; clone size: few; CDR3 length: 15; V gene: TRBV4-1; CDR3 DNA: TGCGCCAGCAGCCATGACAGGGACCTGAACACTGAAGCTTTCTTT; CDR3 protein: CASSHDRDLNTEAFF
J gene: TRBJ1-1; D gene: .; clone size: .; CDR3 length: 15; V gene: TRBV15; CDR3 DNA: TGTGCCACCAGCAGAGAGCGGGGACACCGCACTGAAGCTTTCTTT; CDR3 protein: CATSRERGHRTEAFF
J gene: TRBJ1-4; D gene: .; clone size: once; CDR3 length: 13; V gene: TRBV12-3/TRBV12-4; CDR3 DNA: TGTGCCAGCAGTTTGTCTGGGGTTGAAAAACTGTTTTTT; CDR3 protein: CASSLSGVEKLFF
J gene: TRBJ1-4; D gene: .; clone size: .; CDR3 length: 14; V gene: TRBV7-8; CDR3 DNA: TGTGCCAGCAGCAAACCCGGGGTTGGGGAAAAACTGTTTTTT; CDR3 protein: CASSKPGVGEKLFF
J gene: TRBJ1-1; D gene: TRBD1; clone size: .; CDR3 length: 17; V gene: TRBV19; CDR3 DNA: TGTGCCAGTAGGATATTCGACAGGGGGTATTTGAACACTGAAGCTTTCTTT; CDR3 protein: CASRIFDRGYLNTEAFF
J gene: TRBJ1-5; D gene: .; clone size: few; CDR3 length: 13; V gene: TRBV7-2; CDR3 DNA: TGTGCCAGCAGCTTAGACATCTCCCAGCCCCAGCATTTT; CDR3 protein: CASSLDISQPQHF
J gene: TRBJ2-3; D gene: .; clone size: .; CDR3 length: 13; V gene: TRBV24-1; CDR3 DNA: TGTGCCACCAGTTTTTCCCAGTCGGATACGCAGTATTTT; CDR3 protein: CATSFSQSDTQYF
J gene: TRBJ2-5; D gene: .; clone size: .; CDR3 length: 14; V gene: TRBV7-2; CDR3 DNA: TGTGCCAGCAGCTTAGGGGGGTACCAAGAGACCCAGTACTTC; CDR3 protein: CASSLGGYQETQYF
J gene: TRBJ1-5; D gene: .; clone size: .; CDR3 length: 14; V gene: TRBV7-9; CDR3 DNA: TGTGCCAGCAGCCCAGGAGGGGGGGAGAAGCCCCAGCATTTT; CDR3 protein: CASSPGGGEKPQHF
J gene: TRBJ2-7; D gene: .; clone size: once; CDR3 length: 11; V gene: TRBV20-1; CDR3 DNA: TGCAGTGCTAGCGGGGGTTACGAGCAGTACTTC; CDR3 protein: CSASGGYEQYF
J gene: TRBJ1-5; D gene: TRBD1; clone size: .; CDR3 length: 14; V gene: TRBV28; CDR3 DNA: TGTGCCAGCAGAACCGGACAGGGCGGAAAGCCCCAGCATTTT; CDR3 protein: CASRTGQGGKPQHF
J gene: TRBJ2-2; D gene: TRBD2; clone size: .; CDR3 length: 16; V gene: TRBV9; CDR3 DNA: TGTGCCAGCAGCGCCCCCAGGGCGGGGGGCCCCGGGGAGCTGTTTTTT; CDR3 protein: CASSAPRAGGPGELFF
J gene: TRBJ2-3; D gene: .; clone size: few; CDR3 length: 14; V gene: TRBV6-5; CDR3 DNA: TGTGCCAGCCAGCCCTTTCCAGGGCCCGATACGCAGTATTTT; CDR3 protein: CASQPFPGPDTQYF
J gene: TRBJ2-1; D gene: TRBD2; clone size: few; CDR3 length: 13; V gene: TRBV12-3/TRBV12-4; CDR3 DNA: TGTGCCAGCAGTCCGGGACTAGCCGCTTTGCAGTTCTTC; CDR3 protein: CASSPGLAALQFF
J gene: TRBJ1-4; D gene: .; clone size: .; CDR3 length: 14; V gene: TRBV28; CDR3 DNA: TGTGCCAGCAGTTCCGGGACCTACTGGGTAAAACTGTTTTTT; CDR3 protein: CASSSGTYWVKLFF
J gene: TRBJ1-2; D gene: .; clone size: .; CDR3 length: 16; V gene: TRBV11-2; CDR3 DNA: TGTGCCAGCAGCTTAGGAGCTACCGGGGCCAACTATGGCTACACCTTC; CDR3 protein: CASSLGATGANYGYTF
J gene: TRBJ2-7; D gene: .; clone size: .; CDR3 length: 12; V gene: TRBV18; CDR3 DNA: TGTGCCAGCTCACAAAACGGCTACGAGCAGTACTTC; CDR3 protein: CASSQNGYEQYF
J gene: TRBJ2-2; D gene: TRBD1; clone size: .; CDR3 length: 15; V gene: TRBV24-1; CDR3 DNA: TGTGCCACCAATCCCGGGACAGGGTTTGACGGGGAGCTGTTTTTT; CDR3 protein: CATNPGTGFDGELFF
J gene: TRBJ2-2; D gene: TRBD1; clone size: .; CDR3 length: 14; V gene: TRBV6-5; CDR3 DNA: TGTGCCAGCCAGAGACAGGGGAACACCGGGGAGCTGTTTTTT; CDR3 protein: CASQRQGNTGELFF
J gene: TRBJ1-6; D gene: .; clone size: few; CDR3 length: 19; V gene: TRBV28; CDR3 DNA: TGTGCCATCAAAGACCGGGACCAGTCAATAAGCTCCTATAATTCACCCCTCCACTTT; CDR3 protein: CAIKDRDQSISSYNSPLHF
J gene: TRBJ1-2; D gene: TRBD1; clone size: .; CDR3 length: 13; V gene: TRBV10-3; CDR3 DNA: TGTGCCATCAGTCTAGGACAGGACGATGGCTACACCTTC; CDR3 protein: CAISLGQDDGYTF
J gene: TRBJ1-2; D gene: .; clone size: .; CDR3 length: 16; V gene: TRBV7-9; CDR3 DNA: TGTGCCAGCTCCTCCGGGGCGCAACAAGCAAACTATGGCTACACCTTC; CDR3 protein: CASSSGAQQANYGYTF
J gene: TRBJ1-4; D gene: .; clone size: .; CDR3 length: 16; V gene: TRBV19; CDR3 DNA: TGTGCCAGTAGTAAAGAAGCAGGGAGGGCTAATGAAAAACTGTTTTTT; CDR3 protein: CASSKEAGRANEKLFF
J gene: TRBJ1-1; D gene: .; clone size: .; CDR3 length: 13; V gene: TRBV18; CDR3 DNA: TGTGCCAGCTCACCTTCACCTAACACTGAAGCTTTCTTT; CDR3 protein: CASSPSPNTEAFF
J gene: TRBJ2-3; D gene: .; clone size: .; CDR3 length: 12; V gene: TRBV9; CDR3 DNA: TGTGCCAGCAGCGAAAACAAAGATACGCAGTATTTT; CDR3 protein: CASSENKDTQYF
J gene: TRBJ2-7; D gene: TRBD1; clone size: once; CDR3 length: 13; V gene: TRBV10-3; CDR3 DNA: TGTGCCATCAGTGACCGGACAGGCCACGAGCAGTACTTC; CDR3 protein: CAISDRTGHEQYF
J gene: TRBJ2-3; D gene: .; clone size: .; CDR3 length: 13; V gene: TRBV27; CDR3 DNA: TGTGCCAGCAGTCCGGGGGGCACAGATACGCAGTATTTT; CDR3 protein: CASSPGGTDTQYF
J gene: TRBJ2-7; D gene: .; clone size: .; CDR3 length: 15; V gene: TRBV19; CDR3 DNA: TGTGCCAGTAGTCCGGGGGACAGCTCGTTTTACGAGCAGTACTTC; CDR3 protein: CASSPGDSSFYEQYF
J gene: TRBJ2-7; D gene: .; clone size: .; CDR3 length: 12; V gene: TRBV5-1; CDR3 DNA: TGCGCCAGCGATGGGGGCTCCTACGAGCAGTACTTC; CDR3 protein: CASDGGSYEQYF
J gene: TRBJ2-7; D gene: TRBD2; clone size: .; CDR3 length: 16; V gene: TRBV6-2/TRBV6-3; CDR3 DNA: TGTGCCAGCAGTTACTCGGGAGCGGGGGTAGATTACGAGCAGTACTTC; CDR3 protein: CASSYSGAGVDYEQYF
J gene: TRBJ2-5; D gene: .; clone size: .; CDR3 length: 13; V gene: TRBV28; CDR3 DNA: TGTGCCAGCAGTTTAGGCGGACAAGAGACCCAGTACTTC; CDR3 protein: CASSLGGQETQYF
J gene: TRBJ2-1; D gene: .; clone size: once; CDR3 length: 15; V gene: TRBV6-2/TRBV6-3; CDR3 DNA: TGTGCCAGCAGCCGACCTGGACAGAAGAACAATGAGCAGTTCTTC; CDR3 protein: CASSRPGQKNNEQFF